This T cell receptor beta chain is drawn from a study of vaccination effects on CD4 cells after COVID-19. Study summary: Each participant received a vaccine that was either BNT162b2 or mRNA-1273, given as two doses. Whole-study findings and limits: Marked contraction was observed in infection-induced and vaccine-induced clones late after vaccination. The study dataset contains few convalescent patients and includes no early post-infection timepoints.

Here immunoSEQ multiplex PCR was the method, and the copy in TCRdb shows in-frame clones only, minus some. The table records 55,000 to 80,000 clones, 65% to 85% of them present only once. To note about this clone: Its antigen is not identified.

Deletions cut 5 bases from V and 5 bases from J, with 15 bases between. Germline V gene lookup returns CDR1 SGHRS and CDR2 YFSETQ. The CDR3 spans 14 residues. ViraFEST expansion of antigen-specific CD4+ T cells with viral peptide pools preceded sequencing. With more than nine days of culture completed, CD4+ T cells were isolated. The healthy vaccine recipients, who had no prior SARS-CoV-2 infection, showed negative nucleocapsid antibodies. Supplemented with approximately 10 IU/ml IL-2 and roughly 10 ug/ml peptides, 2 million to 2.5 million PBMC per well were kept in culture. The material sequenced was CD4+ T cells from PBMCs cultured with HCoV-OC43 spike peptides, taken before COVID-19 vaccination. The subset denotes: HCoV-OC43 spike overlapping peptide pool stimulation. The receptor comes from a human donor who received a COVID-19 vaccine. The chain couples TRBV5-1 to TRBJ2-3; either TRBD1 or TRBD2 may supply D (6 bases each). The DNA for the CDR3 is TGCGCCAGCAGAAGGGGGGATGGAGGAGATACGCAGTATTTT. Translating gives CASRRGDGGDTQYF.